One and the same sample provided the 26 T cell receptor beta chains below, sequenced in a study of blood T cell repertoires in COVID-19. Assay used: immunoSEQ multiplex PCR; TCRdb lists only in-frame clones, some missing. Here the sample spans some 59,000 clones, around 77% being singletons. The sample consisted of peripheral blood. Receptors originate from a man older than 75 with active or convalescent COVID-19.

This chain connects TRBV6-5 to TRBJ1-2; 8 bases line up with TRBD1. CDR3 length: 14 amino acids. CDR1 MNHEY and CDR2 SVGAGI come from the germline V gene. The ends lost 6 bases at V and 1 base at J; junction bases unmatched: 4. CDR3 sequence (DNA): TGTGCCAGCAGCGGAACAGGGGGTAACTATGGCTACACCTTC. Its translation: CASSGTGGNYGYTF.

The genes are TRBV4-2 and TRBJ2-7; 10 positions match TRBD2. This CDR3 has 16 residues. V shed 4 bases, J shed 0 bases, and the junction held 6 bases outside the gene matches. The germline CDR1 and CDR2 sequences are LGHNA and YNFKEQ. The CDR3 here is CASSRLSGRASYEQYF. The CDR3 nucleotides are TGTGCCAGCAGCCGCCTCAGCGGGAGGGCCTCCTACGAGCAGTACTTC.

The chain is built from TRBV18 and TRBJ1-6; 9 nucleotides match TRBD1. V lost 1 base, J lost 10 bases, and 5 bases stayed unmatched. Germline-derived CDR1 and CDR2 are KGHSH and LQKENI. The CDR3 spans 15 residues. CDR3 loop: CASSPLQGAGSPLHF. CDR3 sequence (DNA): TGTGCCAGCTCACCACTACAGGGGGCTGGATCACCCCTCCACTTT.

The chain employs TRBV12-3 or TRBV12-4 and TRBJ1-2; 7 bases map to TRBD1. This CDR3 contains 13 residues. The V segment lost 7 bases and the J segment 4 bases; nucleotides outside the gene matches: 6. The CDR3 DNA reads as TGTGCCAGCACCCCAACAGGGGTCTATGGCTACACCTTC. This encodes CASTPTGVYGYTF.

The V call is TRBV7-7, the J call TRBJ1-1, with TRBD1 matching over 9 bases. CDR1 and CDR2 from the germline V gene are SSHAT and FNYEAQ (reference sequence). Unmatched junction bases numbered 4, after V lost 5 bases and J lost 3 bases. The CDR3 covers 14 residues. CDR3: CASSGGQGDTEAFF. The CDR3 nucleotides read TGTGCCAGCAGCGGGGGACAGGGAGACACTGAAGCTTTCTTT.

The sample holds one count of this clone. The V gene is TRBV10-3, the J gene TRBJ1-3; no definite D call. The CDR3 has 15 residues. Germline V CDR1 and CDR2: ENHRY, SYGVKD. V lost 0 bases, J lost 1 base, and 7 bases lay in between. CDR3 sequence: CAISESGVSGNTIYF. The CDR3 region has the DNA TGTGCCATCAGTGAGTCTGGAGTATCTGGAAACACCATATATTTT.

V usage is TRBV7-2 and J usage is TRBJ1-5; tentatively, D is TRBD1 (5 bases). CDR1 is SGHTA, CDR2 FQGNSA, per germline. V shed 5 bases and J shed 4 bases, with 9 bases lying between them. The CDR3 sequence is 13 residues long. The CDR3 loop reads CASSPNRNQPQHF. DNA for the CDR3: TGTGCCAGCAGCCCCAACAGGAATCAGCCCCAGCATTTT.

V is TRBV5-5 and J is TRBJ1-1; TRBD1 matches 9 bases. Germline values: CDR1 SGHKS, CDR2 YYEKEE (reference sequence). The CDR3 is 16 amino acids. The ends lost 1 base at V and 5 bases at J; junction bases unmatched: 9. In DNA, the CDR3 is TGTGCCAGCAGCTTGCGTATAACAGGGGGCCGGACTGAAGCTTTCTTT. It is translated as CASSLRITGGRTEAFF.

The chain combines TRBV6-6 with TRBJ2-3, with TRBD2 matching over 7 bases. Germline V gene lookup returns CDR1 MNHNY and CDR2 SVGAGI (reference sequence). CDR3 length equals 15 residues. Trimming at V came to 4 bases and at J to 5 bases, leaving 9 bases not matched to a gene. The CDR3 sequence: CASSLLAGEGDTQYF. CDR3 coding DNA: TGTGCCAGCAGTTTACTTGCGGGAGAAGGAGATACGCAGTATTTT.

This clone was recorded a few times. This sample includes further DNA sequences coding for the same CDR3. The J gene is TRBJ2-5, the V gene TRBV5-1; 9 nucleotides match TRBD1. The germline V gene encodes CDR1 SGHRS and CDR2 YFSETQ. The CDR3 loop spans 15 amino acids. V shed 0 bases, J shed 5 bases, and the junction held 5 bases outside the gene matches. The CDR3 reads CASSLGQGVGETQYF. The CDR3, as DNA: TGCGCCAGCAGCTTGGGACAGGGGGTAGGGGAGACCCAGTACTTC.

The chain recombines TRBV7-2 with TRBJ1-2; D is perhaps TRBD1 (5 bases). The CDR3 covers 16 residues. Germline values: CDR1 SGHTA, CDR2 FQGNSA. Trimming stripped 4 bases from V and 8 bases from J, with 23 bases between. The CDR3 spells CASSYGLGAEGKGYTF. The CDR3 nucleotides read TGTGCCAGCAGCTACGGCTTAGGGGCCGAAGGGAAAGGCTACACCTTC.

The chain combines TRBV4-1 with TRBJ1-5; D uncertain. The germline gives CDR1 MGHRA, CDR2 YSYEKL. Trimming took off 0 bases at V and 7 bases at J, with 7 bases between the two ends. This CDR3 is built from 13 residues. The CDR3: CASSQESRQPQHF. CDR3 DNA: TGCGCCAGCAGCCAAGAATCGCGACAGCCCCAGCATTTT.

The chain is built from TRBV11-3 and TRBJ2-3; D gene ambiguous. The CDR3 has 12 residues. V was shortened by 0 bases and J by 7 bases, with 5 bases between the two germline ends. Germline V gives CDR1 SGHNT, CDR2 YENEEA. The CDR3 DNA reads TGTGCCAGCAGCTTAGATCCCTATACGCAGTATTTT. Translating it yields CASSLDPYTQYF. Based on the CDR3 plus reference TRBV11-3 and TRBJ2-3, the full variable domain is EAGVVQSPRYKIIEKKQPVAFWCNPISGHNTLYWYLQNLGQGPELLIRYENEEAVDDSQLPKDRFSAERLKGVDSTLKIQPAELGDSAVYLCASSLDPYTQYFGPGTRLTVL.

For the CDR3, the DNA is TGTGCCAGTAACCTGACACCTTATAGCAATCAGCCCCAGCATTTT. It encodes CASNLTPYSNQPQHF. The V call is TRBV19, the J call TRBJ1-5; unclear D gene. V dropped 7 bases and J dropped 0 bases, with 13 bases sitting between them. Germline assignment: CDR1 LNHDA and CDR2 SQIVND (reference sequence). CDR3 size: 15 residues.

This sequence joins TRBV4-1 and TRBJ2-4; D possibly corresponds to TRBD1 (6 bases). CDR3 size: 17 residues. Trimming shortened V by 4 bases and J by 3 bases, and 19 bases separated the two germline ends. Germline V CDR1 and CDR2: MGHRA, YSYEKL. Written as DNA, the CDR3 is TGCGCCAGCAGCCCCTCAGGGGCCGCGGGTCTCAAAAACATTCAGTACTTC. Amino acids: CASSPSGAAGLKNIQYF.

The chain uses TRBV3-1 (or the pseudogene TRBV3-2) and TRBJ2-3; 8 nucleotides line up with TRBD1. CDR3 length: 15 amino acids. V was clipped by 2 bases and J by 8 bases; unmatched bases: 9. From germline, CDR1 is LGHDT and CDR2 YNNKEL (reference sequence). Here the CDR3 reads CASSQTPGGVGTQYF. The CDR3 DNA reads as TGTGCCAGCAGCCAAACGCCAGGGGGCGTCGGTACGCAGTATTTT.

A single count supports this clone. The V call is TRBV4-1, the J call TRBJ1-1; TRBD1 is a possible D gene (5 bases). The CDR3 runs to 15 residues. Trimming took 3 bases from V and 2 from J, leaving 13 bases between them. Germline V gene data show CDR1 as MGHRA and CDR2 as YSYEKL. The CDR3 coding sequence is TGCGCCAGCAGCCAGGCGCCAACAGGAAACACTGAAGCTTTCTTT. Encoded protein: CASSQAPTGNTEAFF.

The chain employs TRBV5-4 and TRBJ2-5, with 7 bases fitting TRBD1. V shed 5 bases, J shed 7 bases, and the junction held 20 bases outside the gene matches. Germline-derived CDR1 and CDR2 are SGHNT and YYREEE (reference sequence). The CDR3 is 17 residues long. Here the CDR3 reads CASSSAPPAQGYGTQYF. CDR3 nucleotides: TGTGCCAGCAGTTCCGCCCCCCCCGCACAGGGGTACGGGACCCAGTACTTC.

The chain is built from TRBV12-3 or TRBV12-4 and TRBJ1-1, with 8 positions matching TRBD1. Losses at the gene ends were 5 bases for V and 11 bases for J; bases not matched to a gene: 10. The CDR3 has 13 amino acids. The CDR3 DNA reads TGTGCCAGCAGTCACAATGACAGGGGTGGTGCTTTCTTT. Translation gives CASSHNDRGGAFF.

This sequence joins TRBV24-1 and TRBJ2-6, with a weak D call TRBD2 (7 bases). Between the trimmed V and J ends, which lost 4 bases and 9 bases, there was a span of 12 bases. CDR3 length: 14 amino acids. Looked up from germline, CDR1 is KGHDR and CDR2 is SFDVKD. CDR3 sequence reads: CATSDTGRVNVLTF. The CDR3, as DNA: TGTGCCACCAGTGACACAGGGAGGGTCAACGTCCTGACTTTC.

The chain recombines TRBV9 with TRBJ2-5; no clear D gene. Germline-derived CDR1 and CDR2 are SGDLS and YYNGEE. V was cut by 4 bases and J by 4 bases, with 11 bases left in between. The length of the CDR3 is 13 residues. CDR3 protein: CASSPYPPETQYF. CDR3 DNA sequence: TGTGCCAGCAGCCCGTATCCCCCAGAGACCCAGTACTTC.

In this sample, this clone turned up once. The V and J genes are TRBV27 and TRBJ2-7, with 8 bases fitting TRBD2. V trimming: 6 bases; J trimming: 2 bases; junction bases outside the gene matches: 6. Germline V lookup: CDR1 MNHEY, CDR2 SMNVEV (reference sequence). The CDR3 is 14 amino acids. CDR3 nucleotides: TGTGCCAGCAGCCAGCGGGGGCCAGCCTACGAGCAGTACTTC. Its protein product is CASSQRGPAYEQYF.

The CDR3 region is CASSQGAGLGNTDTQYF. Written as DNA, the CDR3 is TGTGCCAGCAGCCAAGGGGCGGGACTAGGTAACACAGATACGCAGTATTTT. The V and J genes are TRBV4-2 and TRBJ2-3; 8 positions agree with TRBD2. The germline V gene encodes CDR1 LGHNA and CDR2 YNFKEQ. There are 17 residues in the CDR3. V dropped 1 base and J dropped 2; count of bases not matched to a gene: 8.

V is TRBV7-6 and J is TRBJ2-1, with 13 bases identical to TRBD2. With 1 base clipped from V and 5 bases from J, the junction kept 8 bases outside the gene matches. The length of the CDR3 is 18 residues. The V gene's germline CDR1 is SGHVS and CDR2 FNYEAQ. The CDR3 nucleotides are TGTGCCAGCAGCTTAGGGGTACCGGGACTAGCGGGGAACAATGAGCAGTTCTTC. Translating gives CASSLGVPGLAGNNEQFF.

The chain joins TRBV6-5 to TRBJ1-1; weak D call: TRBD1 (5 bases). Trimming removed 7 bases at V and 0 bases at J, with 9 bases between. Germline lookup yields CDR1 MNHEY and CDR2 SVGAGI. CDR3 length: 13 amino acids. CDR3 nucleotide sequence: TGTGCCAGCAACAGGCCTTTGAACACTGAAGCTTTCTTT. Protein product: CASNRPLNTEAFF.

In this sample, this clone turned up a few times. The V call is TRBV20-1, the J call TRBJ2-7, with TRBD1 matching over 11 bases. This CDR3 has 15 residues. With 3 bases clipped from V and 2 bases from J, the junction kept 6 bases outside the gene matches. Germline V gene lookup returns CDR1 DFQATT and CDR2 SNEGSKA (reference sequence). The DNA of the CDR3 is TGCAGTGCTAGTGGCTTGGGACAGGGGGCCTACGAGCAGTACTTC. This gives the protein CSASGLGQGAYEQYF.